This T cell receptor beta chain was identified in a study of cytomegalovirus exposure and HLA in healthy donors. Study at large: As an earlier analysis found, roughly 170 million T cells yielded about 120 million unique TCR beta sequences. Overall study findings and caveats: Some V segments, TRBV6-2 and TRBV6-3 among them, were indistinguishable and were therefore excluded. Using the classifier, cytomegalovirus status was reportedly diagnosed with high specificity and sensitivity.

PCR employed 60 Vbeta and 13 Jbeta primers. Some clones are missing from TCRdb's copy, which holds only in-frame ones; the method was immunoSEQ multiplex PCR. This table holds more than 150,000 clones, 82% found once. This clone was counted a single time. Its antigen is not known. This CDR3 contains 17 residues. V was clipped by 3 bases and J by 4 bases; unmatched bases: 8. In germline, CDR1 is SGHTA, CDR2 FQGNSA. Material: PBMCs. The sequence derives from a man between 40 and 49 years old in good health and CMV-seronegative. This chain uses TRBV7-2 with TRBJ2-1; 11 bases align to TRBD1. The chain's CDR3 is CASSLQTGTGGYNEQFF. Written as DNA, the CDR3 is TGTGCCAGCAGCTTGCAGACCGGGACAGGGGGGTACAATGAGCAGTTCTTC.